This T cell receptor (beta chain) was identified in a study of circulating and synovial CD4+ cells in juvenile arthritis. Study results and caveats: T cell genome counts differed by at least an order of magnitude between CPL and CD4 samples. Diversity here was lower than in bulk blood CD4 cells. Vbeta family usage analysis did not detect the pathogenic-like versus bulk difference.

Sequencing was performed with immunoSEQ multiplex PCR; in TCRdb, only in-frame clones are kept and a portion is missing. This table holds tens of thousands of clones, about 95% found once. Germline CDR1 reads SGHAT; CDR2 reads FQNNGV. Trimming removed 6 bases at V and 4 bases at J, with 9 bases between. The CDR3 is 13 residues long. A remark on this clone: Its specificity is unknown.

The TCR sequence derives from a human donor with juvenile idiopathic arthritis. This sequence joins TRBV11-2 and TRBJ2-2; a possible D gene is TRBD1 (5 bases). The sample comprised CD4+ T cells from blood. CDR3 coding DNA: TGTGCCAGCAGGCGTAGGGGCACCGGGGAGCTGTTTTTT. Translated, it gives CASRRRGTGELFF. The full variable domain, with the rest looked up from reference TRBV11-2 and TRBJ2-2, is EAGVAQSPRYKIIEKRQSVAFWCNPISGHATLYWYQQILGQGPKLLIQFQNNGVVDDSQLPKDRFSAERLKGVDSTLKIQPAKLEDSAVYLCASRRRGTGELFFGEGSRLTVL.